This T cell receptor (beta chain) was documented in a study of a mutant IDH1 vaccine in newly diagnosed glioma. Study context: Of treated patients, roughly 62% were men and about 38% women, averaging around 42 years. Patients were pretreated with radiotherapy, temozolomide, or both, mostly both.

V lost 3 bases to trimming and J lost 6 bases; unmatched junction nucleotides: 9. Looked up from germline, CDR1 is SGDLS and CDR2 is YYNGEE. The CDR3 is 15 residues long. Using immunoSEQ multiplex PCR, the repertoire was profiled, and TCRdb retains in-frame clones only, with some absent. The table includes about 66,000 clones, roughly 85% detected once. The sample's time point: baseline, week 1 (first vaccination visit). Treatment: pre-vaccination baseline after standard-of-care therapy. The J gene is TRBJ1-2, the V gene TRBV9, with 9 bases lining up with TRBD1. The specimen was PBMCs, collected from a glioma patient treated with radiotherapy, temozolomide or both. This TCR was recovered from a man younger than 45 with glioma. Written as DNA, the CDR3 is TGTGCCAGCAGCGCCCCGGGACAGGGTGGAAATGGCTACACCTTC. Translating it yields CASSAPGQGGNGYTF.